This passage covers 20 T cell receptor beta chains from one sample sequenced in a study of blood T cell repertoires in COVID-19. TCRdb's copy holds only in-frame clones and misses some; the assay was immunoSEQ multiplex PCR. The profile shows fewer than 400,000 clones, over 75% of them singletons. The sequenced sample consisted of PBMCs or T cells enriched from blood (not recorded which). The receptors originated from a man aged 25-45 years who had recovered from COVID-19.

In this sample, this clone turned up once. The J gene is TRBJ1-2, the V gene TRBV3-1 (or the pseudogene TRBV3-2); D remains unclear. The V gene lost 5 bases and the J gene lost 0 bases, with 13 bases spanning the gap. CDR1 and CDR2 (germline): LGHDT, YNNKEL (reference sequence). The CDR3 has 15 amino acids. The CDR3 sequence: CASSERVLTNYGYTF. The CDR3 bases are TGTGCCAGCAGCGAGCGTGTCCTAACTAACTATGGCTACACCTTC.

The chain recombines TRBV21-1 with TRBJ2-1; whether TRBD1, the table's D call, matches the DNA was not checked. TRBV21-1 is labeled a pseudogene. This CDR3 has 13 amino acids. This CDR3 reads CAHGQGPHNEQFF. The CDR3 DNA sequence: TGTGCCCACGGGCAGGGCCCCCACAATGAGCAGTTCTTC.

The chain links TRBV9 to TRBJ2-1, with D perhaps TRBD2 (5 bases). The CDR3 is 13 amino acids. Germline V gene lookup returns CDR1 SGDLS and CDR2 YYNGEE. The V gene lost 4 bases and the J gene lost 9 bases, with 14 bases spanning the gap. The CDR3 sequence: CASSPGLTTEQFF. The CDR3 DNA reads TGTGCCAGCAGCCCAGGACTCACTACTGAGCAGTTCTTC. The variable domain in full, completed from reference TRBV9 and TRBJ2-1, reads DSGVTQTPKHLITATGQRVTLRCSPRSGDLSVYWYQQSLDQGLQFLIQYYNGEERAKGNILERFSAQQFPDLHSELNLSSLELGDSALYFCASSPGLTTEQFFGPGTRLTVL.

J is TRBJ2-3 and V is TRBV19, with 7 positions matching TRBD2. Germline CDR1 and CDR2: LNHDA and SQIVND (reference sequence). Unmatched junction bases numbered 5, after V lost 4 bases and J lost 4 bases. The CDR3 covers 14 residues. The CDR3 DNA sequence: TGTGCCAGTAGTACCGGGACTACCGCAGATACGCAGTATTTT. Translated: CASSTGTTADTQYF. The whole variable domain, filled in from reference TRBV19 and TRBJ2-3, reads DGGITQSPKYLFRKEGQNVTLSCEQNLNHDAMYWYRQDPGQGLRLIYYSQIVNDFQKGDIAEGYSVSREKKESFPLTVTSAQKNPTAFYLCASSTGTTADTQYFGPGTRLTVL.

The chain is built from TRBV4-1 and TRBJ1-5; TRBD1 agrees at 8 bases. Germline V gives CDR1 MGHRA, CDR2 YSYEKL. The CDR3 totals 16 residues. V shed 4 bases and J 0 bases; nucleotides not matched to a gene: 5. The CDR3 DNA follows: TGCGCCAGCAGCCGGACAGGGCTCTATAGCAATCAGCCCCAGCATTTT. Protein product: CASSRTGLYSNQPQHF.

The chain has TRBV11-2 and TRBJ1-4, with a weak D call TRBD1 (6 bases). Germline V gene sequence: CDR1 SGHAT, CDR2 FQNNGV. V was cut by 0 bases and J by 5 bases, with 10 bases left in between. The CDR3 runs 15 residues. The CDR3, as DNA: TGTGCCAGCAGCTTAGAGGACAGCTACAATGAAAAACTGTTTTTT. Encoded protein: CASSLEDSYNEKLFF.

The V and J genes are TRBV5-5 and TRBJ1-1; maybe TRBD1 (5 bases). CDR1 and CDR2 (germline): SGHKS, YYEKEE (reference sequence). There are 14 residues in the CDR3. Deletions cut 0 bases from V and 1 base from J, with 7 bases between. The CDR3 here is CASSLVGENTEAFF. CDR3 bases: TGTGCCAGCAGCTTGGTAGGGGAGAACACTGAAGCTTTCTTT.

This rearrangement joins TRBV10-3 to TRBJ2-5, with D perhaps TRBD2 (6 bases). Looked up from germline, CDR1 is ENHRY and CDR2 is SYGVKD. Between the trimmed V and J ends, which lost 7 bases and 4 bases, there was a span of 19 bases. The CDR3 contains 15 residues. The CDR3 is CAIKDPSEAAETQYF. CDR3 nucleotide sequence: TGTGCCATCAAAGATCCTAGCGAGGCTGCAGAGACCCAGTACTTC.

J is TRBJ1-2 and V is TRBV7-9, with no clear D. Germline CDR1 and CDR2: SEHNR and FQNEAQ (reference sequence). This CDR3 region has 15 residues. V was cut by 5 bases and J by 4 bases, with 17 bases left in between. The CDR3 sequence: CASSIESTRTYGYTF. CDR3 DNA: TGTGCCAGCAGCATCGAATCGACACGAACCTATGGCTACACCTTC.

The CDR3, as DNA: TGTGCCAGCAGGGACAGTTTGGGGGAAAAACTGTTTTTT. As protein: CASRDSLGEKLFF. V is TRBV12-3 or TRBV12-4 and J is TRBJ1-4; maybe TRBD1 (6 bases). CDR3 length: 13 residues. The germline V and J ends were trimmed by 6 bases and 8 bases, with 13 bases remaining between them.

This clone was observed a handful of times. CDR3 loop: CASSPQGNLNYGYTF. The CDR3 region has the DNA TGTGCCAGCAGCCCTCAGGGTAACCTTAACTATGGCTACACCTTC. V is TRBV11-2 and J is TRBJ1-2; weak D call: TRBD1 (5 bases). The CDR3 is 15 residues long. V gave up 5 bases and J gave up 1 base, with 14 bases separating them. Germline V gene sequence: CDR1 SGHAT, CDR2 FQNNGV.

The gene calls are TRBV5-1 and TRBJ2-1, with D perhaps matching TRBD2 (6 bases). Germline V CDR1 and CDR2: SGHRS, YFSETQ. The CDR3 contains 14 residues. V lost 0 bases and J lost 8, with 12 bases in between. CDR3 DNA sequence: TGCGCCAGCAGCTTGGGGCAGGGAGGTGATGAGCAGTTCTTC. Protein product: CASSLGQGGDEQFF.

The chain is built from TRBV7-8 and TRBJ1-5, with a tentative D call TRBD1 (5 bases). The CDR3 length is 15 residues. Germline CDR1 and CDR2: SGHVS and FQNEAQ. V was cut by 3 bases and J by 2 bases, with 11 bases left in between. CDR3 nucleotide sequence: TGTGCCAGCAGCTTCTCCAGGGTCGGCAATCAGCCCCAGCATTTT. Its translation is CASSFSRVGNQPQHF.

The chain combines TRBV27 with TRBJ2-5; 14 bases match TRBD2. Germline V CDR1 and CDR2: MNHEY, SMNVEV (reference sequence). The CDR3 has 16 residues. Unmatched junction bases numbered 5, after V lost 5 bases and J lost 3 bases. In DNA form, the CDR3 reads TGTGCCAGCAGTCTCCTGACTAGCGGGGGGGAAGAGACCCAGTACTTC. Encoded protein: CASSLLTSGGEETQYF.

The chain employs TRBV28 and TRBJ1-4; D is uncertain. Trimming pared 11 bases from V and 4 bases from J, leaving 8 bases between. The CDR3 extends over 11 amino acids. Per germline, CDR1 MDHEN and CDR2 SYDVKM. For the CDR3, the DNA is TGTGCCGCGGAGGGTAATGAAAAACTGTTTTTT. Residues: CAAEGNEKLFF.

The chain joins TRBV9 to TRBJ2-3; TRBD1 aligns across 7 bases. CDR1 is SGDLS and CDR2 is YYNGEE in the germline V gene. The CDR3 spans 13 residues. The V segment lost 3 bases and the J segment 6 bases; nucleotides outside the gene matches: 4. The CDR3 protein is CASSAQGQDTQYF. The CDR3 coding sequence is TGTGCCAGCAGCGCACAGGGGCAGGATACGCAGTATTTT.

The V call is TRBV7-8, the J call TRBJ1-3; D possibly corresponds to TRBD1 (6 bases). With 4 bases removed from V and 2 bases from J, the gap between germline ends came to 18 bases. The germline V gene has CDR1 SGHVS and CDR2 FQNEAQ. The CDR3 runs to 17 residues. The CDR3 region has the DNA TGTGCCAGCAGCTCCCAACAGGGAACGGGCCCTGGAAACACCATATATTTT. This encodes CASSSQQGTGPGNTIYF. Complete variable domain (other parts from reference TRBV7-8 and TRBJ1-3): GAGVSQSPRYKVAKRGQDVALRCDPISGHVSLFWYQQALGQGPEFLTYFQNEAQLDKSGLPSDRFFAERPEGSVSTLKIQRTQQEDSAVYLCASSSQQGTGPGNTIYFGEGSWLTVV.

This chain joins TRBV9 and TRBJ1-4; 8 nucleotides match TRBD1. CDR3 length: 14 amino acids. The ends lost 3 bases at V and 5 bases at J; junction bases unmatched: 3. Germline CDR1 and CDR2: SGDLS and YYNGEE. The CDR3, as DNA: TGTGCCAGCAGCGGCCGGGACAGGAATGAAAAACTGTTTTTT. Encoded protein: CASSGRDRNEKLFF.

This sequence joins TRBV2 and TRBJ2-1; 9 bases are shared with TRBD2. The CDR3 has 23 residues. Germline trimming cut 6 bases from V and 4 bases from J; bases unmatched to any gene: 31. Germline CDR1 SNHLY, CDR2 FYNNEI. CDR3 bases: TGTGCCAGCAGCTCCACAAGGGAACCAATTTTAGCGGGGGTGTCTATCGATTACAATGAGCAGTTCTTC. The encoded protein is CASSSTREPILAGVSIDYNEQFF.

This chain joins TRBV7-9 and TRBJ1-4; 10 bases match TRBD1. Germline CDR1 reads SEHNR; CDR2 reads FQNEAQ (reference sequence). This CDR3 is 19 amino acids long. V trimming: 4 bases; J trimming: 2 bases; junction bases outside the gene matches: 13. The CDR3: CASSSTPGQGFFTNEKLFF. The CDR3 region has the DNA TGTGCCAGCAGCTCGACACCGGGACAGGGGTTCTTCACTAATGAAAAACTGTTTTTT.